The next 26 T cell receptor beta chains were all read from a single sample in a study of T-cell reconstitution after alpha-beta-depleted transplantation in children. Unique molecular identifiers were incorporated when the TCRbeta library was constructed. TCRdb re-called the PCR reads with MiXCR, one entry per CDR3 protein. The top ten clones hold 3.3% of a sample with a few hundred thousand distinct CDR3 sequences, around 19% of them seen once. Here the sequenced sample was PBMCs from the stem cell graft donor, taken from the stem cell graft. The source of these receptors is a human donor who donated a stem cell graft to a child with acute lymphoblastic leukemia.

This clonotype was recorded at least ten times. V gene TRBV7-6 combines with J gene TRBJ2-3, with D unclear. Germline loops: CDR1 SGHVS, CDR2 FNYEAQ. CDR3 length: 14 amino acids. Trimming pared 0 bases from V and 2 bases from J, leaving 6 bases between. The CDR3 nucleotides are TGTGCCAGCAGCTTAGCGACTTTCACAGATACGCAGTATTTT. It codes for CASSLATFTDTQYF.

This clonotype has only a few counts. The CDR3 loop is CASSYSVTWRLTDTQYF. The CDR3 DNA sequence: TGTGCCAGCAGTTACTCGGTTACCTGGAGGCTCACAGATACGCAGTATTTT. This chain links TRBV6-2 or TRBV6-3 with TRBJ2-3, with D perhaps matching TRBD2 (5 bases). Germline V gene sequence: CDR1 MNHEY, CDR2 SVGEGT. This CDR3 has 17 amino acids. Trimming stripped 0 bases from V and 2 bases from J, with 15 bases between.

CDR3 sequence (DNA): TGCAGTGCCCCCAGACTACTGTACAATGAGCAGTTCTTC. Translation gives CSAPRLLYNEQFF. The rearrangement links TRBV20-1 to TRBJ2-1; a possible D gene is TRBD2 (5 bases). Per germline, CDR1 DFQATT and CDR2 SNEGSKA (reference sequence). This CDR3 spans 13 amino acids. The ends were cut back, 6 bases at V and 4 bases at J, with 13 bases in the middle.

The sample holds a few counts of this clonotype. This rearrangement joins TRBV20-1 to TRBJ2-1; 9 bases fit TRBD2. CDR1 is DFQATT, CDR2 SNEGSKA, per germline (reference sequence). Trimming removed 2 bases from V and 7 bases from J; junction bases left unmatched: 6. The CDR3 extends over 14 amino acids. The CDR3 protein is CSARRLAGRNEQFF. CDR3 DNA: TGCAGTGCTAGACGGCTAGCGGGACGAAATGAGCAGTTCTTC.

The chain carries TRBV5-1 and TRBJ1-5; 7 bases align to TRBD1. V lost 5 bases, J lost 1 base, and 6 bases stayed unmatched. The CDR3 contains 15 residues. Germline lookup yields CDR1 SGHRS and CDR2 YFSETQ. CDR3 DNA: TGCGCCAGCAGTGAAACGACAGGGAGCAATCAGCCCCAGCATTTT. Residues: CASSETTGSNQPQHF.

The rearrangement links TRBV11-1 to TRBJ2-3; 7 bases fit TRBD1. The CDR3 is made up of 15 amino acids. CDR1 and CDR2 (germline): SGHAT, FQDESV (reference sequence). V lost 6 bases to trimming and J lost 2 bases; unmatched junction nucleotides: 8. The CDR3 nucleotides are TGTGCCAGCAGAGTCGACAGGGTCAACACAGATACGCAGTATTTT. This sequence encodes CASRVDRVNTDTQYF. Complete variable domain (other parts from reference TRBV11-1 and TRBJ2-3): EAEVAQSPRYKITEKSQAVAFWCDPISGHATLYWYRQILGQGPELLVQFQDESVVDDSQLPKDRFSAERLKGVDSTLKIQPAELGDSAMYLCASRVDRVNTDTQYFGPGTRLTVL.

This clonotype showed up just a few times. The chain combines TRBV7-9 with TRBJ2-3; TRBD2 agrees at 7 bases. CDR1 and CDR2 (germline): SEHNR, FQNEAQ (reference sequence). The CDR3 runs to 13 residues. Here the CDR3 DNA reads TGTGCACACCCCGGGAGGCCCGGGGATACGCAGTATTTT. Protein product: CAHPGRPGDTQYF.

The CDR3, as DNA: TGTGCCAGTAGTCATCAGAGCTCCTACAATGAGCAGTTCTTC. Encoded protein: CASSHQSSYNEQFF. The J gene is TRBJ2-1, the V gene TRBV19; D is ambiguous. The length of the CDR3 is 14 residues. Per germline, CDR1 LNHDA and CDR2 SQIVND (reference sequence). The ends were cut back, 5 bases at V and 0 bases at J, with 8 bases in the middle.

The rearrangement uses TRBV9 and TRBJ1-2; 9 positions agree with TRBD1. CDR1 and CDR2 from the germline V gene are SGDLS and YYNGEE. The CDR3 spans 14 residues. With V trimmed by 3 bases and J by 6 bases, 6 bases remained unmatched. The CDR3 sequence is CASSEGGTGHGYTF. The CDR3 nucleotides are TGTGCCAGCAGCGAAGGGGGGACAGGGCATGGCTACACCTTC.

The rearrangement links TRBV5-1 to TRBJ2-4, with D possibly TRBD1 on 7 matching bases. This CDR3 is built from 15 residues. Germline V CDR1 and CDR2: SGHRS, YFSETQ. V was shortened by 0 bases and J by 8 bases, with 15 bases between the two germline ends. Here the CDR3 reads CASSLARGRGDIQYF. The CDR3 DNA follows: TGCGCCAGCAGCTTGGCGAGGGGGCGCGGGGACATTCAGTACTTC.

This clonotype was seen a few times. J is TRBJ2-3 and V is TRBV6-2 or TRBV6-3; D ambiguous. V lost 4 bases to trimming and J lost 4 bases, with 12 bases between them. Germline values: CDR1 MNHEY, CDR2 SVGEGT. The CDR3 totals 14 residues. Here the CDR3 reads CASSSSGTADTQYF. CDR3 nucleotides: TGTGCCAGCAGTTCCTCAGGTACGGCAGATACGCAGTATTTT.

This chain uses TRBV29-1 with TRBJ2-3; 7 positions agree with TRBD2. Germline CDR1 and CDR2: SQVTM and ANQGSEA. Trimming removed 4 bases from V and 1 base from J; junction bases left unmatched: 8. This CDR3 has 15 residues. CDR3 amino acids: CSVVFPSGGTDTQYF. In nucleotides, the CDR3 is TGCAGCGTTGTCTTTCCTAGCGGAGGCACAGATACGCAGTATTTT.

The chain has TRBV5-1 and TRBJ2-7, with 12 bases identical to TRBD1. The V and J ends lost 6 bases and 7 bases, in that order; junction bases with no gene match: 8. CDR3 size: 14 residues. The germline V gene has CDR1 SGHRS and CDR2 YFSETQ. The CDR3 here is CASIWDRGRREQYF. The CDR3 DNA reads TGCGCCAGCATCTGGGACAGGGGGCGTCGGGAGCAGTACTTC.

This rearrangement joins TRBV25-1 to TRBJ2-7; D is unclear. Per germline, CDR1 MGHDK and CDR2 SYGVNS. V gave up 1 base and J gave up 4 bases, with 5 bases separating them. There are 12 residues in the CDR3. This CDR3 reads CASSEFSYEQYF. The CDR3 DNA reads TGTGCCAGCAGTGAATTCAGTTACGAGCAGTACTTC.

The chain couples TRBV20-1 to TRBJ2-1; D is unresolved. Germline V gives CDR1 DFQATT, CDR2 SNEGSKA (reference sequence). Trimming cost V 2 bases and J 5 bases, with 16 bases left between them. The CDR3 runs 15 residues. The CDR3 DNA reads as TGCAGTGCTAGAAATCCATTGACTCTACACAATGAGCAGTTCTTC. Its translation is CSARNPLTLHNEQFF.

The table lists this clonotype with a few counts. The V gene is TRBV7-8, the J gene TRBJ2-1, with TRBD2 matching 16 bases. Trimming took 5 bases from V and 6 from J; bases not matched to a gene: 10. The CDR3 runs 18 residues. Germline CDR1 is SGHVS and CDR2 is FQNEAQ. The CDR3 loop is CASSRIAGLAGGGNEQFF. The CDR3 coding sequence is TGTGCCAGCAGCCGTATAGCGGGACTAGCGGGAGGGGGCAATGAGCAGTTCTTC.

The chain couples TRBV10-3 to TRBJ2-1; D remains unclear. The ends were cut back, 0 bases at V and 4 bases at J, with 16 bases in the middle. Germline V gene sequence: CDR1 ENHRY, CDR2 SYGVKD. The CDR3 sequence is 17 residues long. The CDR3 DNA sequence: TGTGCCATCAGTGAGTCGGCTCCCAGCCGTTTTTACAATGAGCAGTTCTTC. Encoded protein: CAISESAPSRFYNEQFF.

The genes are TRBV20-1 and TRBJ1-1; D may be TRBD1 (5 bases). This CDR3 region has 17 residues. V gave up 0 bases and J gave up 0 bases, with 17 bases separating them. Germline V gene lookup returns CDR1 DFQATT and CDR2 SNEGSKA (reference sequence). CDR3 region: CSAREPGRNRLNTEAFF. The CDR3 nucleotides are TGCAGTGCTAGAGAACCAGGGAGGAACCGTTTGAACACTGAAGCTTTCTTT.

This clonotype was found a few times. The V and J genes are TRBV20-1 and TRBJ1-5; 7 bases match TRBD1. Losses at the gene ends were 4 bases for V and 1 base for J; bases not matched to a gene: 10. This CDR3 is 16 amino acids long. Germline V gives CDR1 DFQATT, CDR2 SNEGSKA (reference sequence). The CDR3 DNA reads TGCAGTGCTACCCGACAGGGAGGGTTGAGCAATCAGCCCCAGCATTTT. Translating it yields CSATRQGGLSNQPQHF.

V usage is TRBV5-1 and J usage is TRBJ2-5, with 13 bases lining up with TRBD2. The germline gives CDR1 SGHRS, CDR2 YFSETQ. The V gene end was trimmed by 4 bases and the J gene end by 5 bases; junction bases not matched to a gene: 5. The CDR3 runs to 15 residues. The DNA of the CDR3 is TGCGCCAGCAGCCGACTAGCGGGAGGACACGAGACCCAGTACTTC. It encodes CASSRLAGGHETQYF.

The chain uses TRBV18 and TRBJ1-4, with D maybe TRBD1 (6 bases). The length of the CDR3 is 15 residues. Germline V gene data show CDR1 as KGHSH and CDR2 as LQKENI. Trimming removed 3 bases at V and 3 bases at J, with 11 bases between. CDR3 in amino acids: CASSPGDRPNEKLFF. As DNA, the CDR3 is TGTGCCAGCTCACCTGGAGACAGGCCTAATGAAAAACTGTTTTTT.

This clonotype occurred many times. The J gene is TRBJ1-2, the V gene TRBV5-1, with 7 bases that match TRBD1. Germline V CDR1 and CDR2: SGHRS, YFSETQ. The CDR3 length is 17 residues. V lost 0 bases, J lost 0 bases, and 8 bases stayed unmatched. The chain's CDR3 is CASSLAGTELANYGYTF. The DNA for the CDR3 is TGCGCCAGCAGCTTGGCCGGGACAGAGTTAGCTAACTATGGCTACACCTTC.

This chain connects TRBV9 to TRBJ2-3; perhaps TRBD2 as D (6 bases). The germline V gene has CDR1 SGDLS and CDR2 YYNGEE. The V gene lost 3 bases and the J gene lost 1 base, with 12 bases spanning the gap. This CDR3 is built from 15 residues. The CDR3 protein is CASSGEVGRTDTQYF. The DNA of the CDR3 is TGTGCCAGCAGCGGGGAGGTGGGTCGCACAGATACGCAGTATTTT.

The V and J genes are TRBV27 and TRBJ2-2; 7 nucleotides line up with TRBD1. CDR1 MNHEY and CDR2 SMNVEV come from the germline V gene (reference sequence). J gave up 2 bases and V 0 bases, and 3 bases lay outside the gene matches. The CDR3 is 16 residues long. The chain's CDR3 is CASSLSGTANTGELFF. CDR3 nucleotides: TGTGCCAGCAGTTTATCCGGGACAGCCAACACCGGGGAGCTGTTTTTT.

This chain connects TRBV9 to TRBJ2-1; unclear D gene. This CDR3 region has 14 residues. V lost 0 bases and J lost 5, with 9 bases in between. Germline CDR1 is SGDLS and CDR2 is YYNGEE. CDR3 in amino acids: CASSVGGVHNEQFF. The DNA of the CDR3 is TGTGCCAGCAGCGTAGGTGGGGTACACAATGAGCAGTTCTTC.

The CDR3 region is CASSRFRTDQTHEQYF. The CDR3, as DNA: TGCGCCAGCAGCCGATTCAGAACAGACCAAACCCACGAGCAGTACTTC. The chain is built from TRBV5-1 and TRBJ2-7, with D unclear. The CDR3 has 16 amino acids. Trimming left V 4 bases short and J 5 bases short, with 22 bases between. Germline loops: CDR1 SGHRS, CDR2 YFSETQ.